This TCR beta chain emerged from a study of tumor-infiltrating lymphocytes in primary liver carcinoma. For the study at large: Productive TCRbeta read counts per sample ran from roughly 4 to 7 million and were similar across tissue types. Overall study findings and caveats: The 250 largest clones made up significantly more of tumor than blood repertoires (p = 0.039).

Reverse transcription of about 500 ng total RNA with a constant-region primer produced TCR beta cDNA. Libraries of TCR beta came from three nested multiplex PCR rounds with slightly modified ARM-PCR. Rounds one and two of PCR, each of 10 cycles, were primed with TRBV1-TRBV30 forward primers and a C-beta reverse primer. TCRdb redid the calling of the multiplex PCR reads with MiXCR, one entry per CDR3 protein. This sample has roughly 120,000 distinct CDR3 sequences, with 55% to 75% found just once. Joint extraction of RNA and DNA used roughly 19-33 mg of bulk tissue that was unsorted. Each participant had primary liver carcinoma, and surgical resection was the treatment. Germline V gene lookup returns CDR1 MNHNS and CDR2 SASEGT. The CDR3 covers 15 residues. Details on this clonotype: The antigen remains undetermined. A junction end diverges from the germline sequence, so it may reflect a read error.

The sample taken for sequencing was liver tumor tissue from sampling region 3. Subset given: tumor region T3, left-lateral pole. The sequence was obtained from a woman aged 55-69 years with primary liver carcinoma and hepatitis B virus infection. V and J are TRBV6-1 and TRBJ2-7; no firm D call. The CDR3 reads CANTYRPRSSYKQYF. The CDR3 nucleotides are TGTGCCAACACCTACAGACCTAGGAGCTCCTACAAGCAGTACTTC.